The clone carrying this T cell receptor (beta chain) was detected ten times or more. The data stem from a study of T cells in Graves' hyperthyroidism and ophthalmopathy. Based on clinical symptoms, serum thyroxine and TRAb, thyroid ultrasound and orbital computed tomography, diagnoses were reached. RNA transcripts served as the template for amplifying TCR beta CDR3 regions. Carried out on the TCR CDR3, a first-round RT-PCR used the HTBI primer set. TCRdb reanalysed the multiplex PCR reads using MiXCR and keeps one entry per CDR3 protein. The sample lists about 380,000 distinct CDR3 sequences; about 15% were seen once. CDR1 and CDR2 (germline): SGHTA, FQGTGA. With 2 bases removed from V and 5 bases from J, the gap between germline ends came to 13 bases. This CDR3 has 14 residues.

The sample comprised blood. The receptor was derived from a woman between 55 and 75 years old with Graves' hyperthyroidism. This chain links TRBV7-3 with TRBJ2-7; tentatively, D is TRBD1 (6 bases). DNA of the CDR3: TGTGCCAGCAGCTTAGGACCAGGGGCCCACGAGCAGTACTTC. It translates to CASSLGPGAHEQYF.